Following are 32 T cell receptor beta chains from one sample sequenced in a study of blood T cell repertoires in COVID-19 (dated by TCRdb to about 2020). The protocol used for the library was the immunoSEQ multiplex PCR assay. Imported from immuneACCESS, the table was reduced by TCRdb to in-frame sequences with V and J called. These copies leave out some clones; in studies compared against another copy, an unresolved V gene accounts for under half, and the cause of the remainder is not known. The sample contains 200,000 to 300,000 clones, about nine tenths of them found a single time. Clones ranked in the top ten supply about 0.8% of the sample. The sample comprised peripheral blood. The source of these receptors is a man aged 25 to 45 with COVID-19, enrolled during active disease.

The genes are TRBV6-6 and TRBJ2-7; weak D call: TRBD2 (5 bases). There are 13 residues in the CDR3. Germline V gene lookup returns CDR1 MNHNY and CDR2 SVGAGI (reference sequence). The V end lost 2 bases, the J end lost 1 base, and 6 bases lay between the germline ends. CDR3 coding DNA: TGTGCCAGCAGTTACCCGGGGTCCTACGAGCAGTACTTC. Protein sequence: CASSYPGSYEQYF.

V gene TRBV6-4 combines with J gene TRBJ2-7; 7 bases line up with TRBD1. Trimming cost V 5 bases and J 2 bases; bases outside gene matches: 6. The germline V gene encodes CDR1 MRHNA and CDR2 SNTAGT. The CDR3 is made up of 14 amino acids. In DNA form, the CDR3 reads TGTGCCAGCAGTATCTCGACAGGGCCCTACGAGCAGTACTTC. Protein: CASSISTGPYEQYF.

This chain uses TRBV4-2 with TRBJ2-7; TRBD2 is a possible D gene (5 bases). With 4 bases removed from V and 5 bases from J, the gap between germline ends came to 15 bases. CDR3 length: 14 residues. Germline CDR1 reads LGHNA; CDR2 reads YNFKEQ. CDR3 DNA: TGTGCCAGCAGCCGAGGGATCCTAACTCACGAGCAGTACTTC. This encodes CASSRGILTHEQYF.

V gene TRBV5-4 combines with J gene TRBJ2-3; 7 bases are shared with TRBD2. V dropped 4 bases and J dropped 2; count of bases not matched to a gene: 7. The CDR3 extends over 15 amino acids. Germline values: CDR1 SGHNT, CDR2 YYREEE (reference sequence). CDR3 loop: CASSQWTRTTDTQYF. The CDR3, as DNA: TGTGCCAGCAGCCAGTGGACTAGGACCACAGATACGCAGTATTTT.

The chain couples TRBV13 to TRBJ2-3; TRBD2 matches 12 bases. Germline CDR1 and CDR2: PRHDT and FYEKMQ (reference sequence). The CDR3 has 16 residues. The ends lost 5 bases at V and 1 base at J; junction bases unmatched: 4. CDR3 region: CASSPRTSGGTDTQYF. The DNA for the CDR3 is TGTGCCAGCAGCCCCCGGACTAGCGGGGGCACAGATACGCAGTATTTT.

V gene TRBV5-4 combines with J gene TRBJ2-6; 8 bases are shared with TRBD1. CDR1 is SGHNT, CDR2 YYREEE, per germline (reference sequence). CDR3 length: 17 amino acids. V shed 1 base, J shed 1 base, and the junction held 4 bases outside the gene matches. CDR3 sequence (DNA): TGTGCCAGCAGCTTGAGGACAGGGTCGTCTGGGGCCAACGTCCTGACTTTC. Translation: CASSLRTGSSGANVLTF.

The genes are TRBV6-5 and TRBJ2-7; 7 bases align to TRBD1. The germline V gene has CDR1 MNHEY and CDR2 SVGAGI. V lost 7 bases to trimming and J lost 2 bases; unmatched junction nucleotides: 11. The CDR3 has 15 amino acids. The CDR3 DNA follows: TGTGCCAGCACCCAGGACAGGTACCCTACCTACGAGCAGTACTTC. As protein: CASTQDRYPTYEQYF.

CDR3 amino acids: CASRFPQTGTGHTGELFF. The DNA for the CDR3 is TGTGCCAGTAGATTTCCTCAGACCGGGACAGGCCACACCGGGGAGCTGTTTTTT. V and J are TRBV19 and TRBJ2-2; 8 bases align to TRBD1. The CDR3 has 18 amino acids. The V gene's germline CDR1 is LNHDA and CDR2 SQIVND (reference sequence). Trimming took 6 bases from V and 3 from J; bases not matched to a gene: 15.

The rearrangement joins TRBV2 to TRBJ1-5; D possibly corresponds to TRBD1 (5 bases). The ends were cut back, 6 bases at V and 0 bases at J, with 18 bases in the middle. There are 17 residues in the CDR3. Germline assignment: CDR1 SNHLY and CDR2 FYNNEI. The CDR3 DNA reads TGTGCCAGCAGCGTAACCTCACAGGATTATAGCAATCAGCCCCAGCATTTT. Its protein is CASSVTSQDYSNQPQHF.

V gene TRBV7-3 combines with J gene TRBJ1-1; 8 bases match TRBD1. The CDR3 spans 13 residues. V trimming: 5 bases; J trimming: 10 bases; junction bases outside the gene matches: 9. Germline V gene data show CDR1 as SGHTA and CDR2 as FQGTGA. CDR3: CASSARQGQRAFF. The CDR3 DNA sequence: TGTGCCAGCAGCGCACGACAGGGGCAACGAGCTTTCTTT. The full variable domain, its missing parts supplied by reference TRBV7-3 and TRBJ1-1, is GAGVSQTPSNKVTEKGKYVELRCDPISGHTALYWYRQSLGQGPEFLIYFQGTGAADDSGLPNDRFFAVRPEGSVSTLKIQRTERGDSAVYLCASSARQGQRAFFGQGTRLTVV.

This clone was observed once. V gene TRBV5-1 combines with J gene TRBJ2-3; TRBD1 might be the D (6 bases). Trimming removed 4 bases at V and 2 bases at J, with 11 bases between. The CDR3 spans 14 residues. Germline V gene sequence: CDR1 SGHRS, CDR2 YFSETQ. The CDR3 here is CASSLGQPTDTQYF. The CDR3 coding sequence is TGCGCCAGCAGCCTCGGACAGCCCACAGATACGCAGTATTTT.

The chain carries TRBV5-6 and TRBJ1-1; D is undetermined. The germline CDR1 and CDR2 sequences are SGHDT and YYEEEE. The V gene lost 0 bases and the J gene lost 5 bases, with 8 bases spanning the gap. The CDR3 has 13 amino acids. CDR3 protein: CASSLVEVTEAFF. DNA of the CDR3: TGTGCCAGCAGCTTGGTGGAGGTGACTGAAGCTTTCTTT.

The CDR3 DNA reads TGTGCCAGCAGTTTAAGGACAGGGGGAGGCTACACCTTC. Amino acid sequence: CASSLRTGGGYTF. The chain recombines TRBV6-5 with TRBJ1-2, with 10 nucleotides matching TRBD1. V lost 4 bases, J lost 8 bases, and 4 bases stayed unmatched. CDR1 is MNHEY and CDR2 is SVGAGI in the germline V gene. This CDR3 contains 13 residues.

This chain connects TRBV6-5 to TRBJ1-2, with a tentative D call TRBD1 (5 bases). The CDR3 extends over 13 amino acids. Germline assignment: CDR1 MNHEY and CDR2 SVGAGI. V was clipped by 6 bases and J by 2 bases, with 10 bases between them. The DNA of the CDR3 is TGTGCCAGCAGACAGGACGGAAACTATGGCTACACCTTC. Amino acids: CASRQDGNYGYTF.

The CDR3 DNA reads TGTGCCAGCAGCCAAGCCCAGGTATATGGCTACACCTTC. It codes for CASSQAQVYGYTF. The chain uses TRBV3-1 (or the pseudogene TRBV3-2) and TRBJ1-2; D is unresolved. Per the germline V gene, CDR1 is LGHDT and CDR2 is YNNKEL (reference sequence). Trimming shortened V by 1 base and J by 5 bases, and 8 bases separated the two germline ends. The CDR3 is made up of 13 amino acids.

This clone was picked up one time. The chain couples TRBV9 to TRBJ1-4; TRBD1 aligns across 7 bases. Losses at the gene ends were 4 bases for V and 8 bases for J; bases not matched to a gene: 5. The CDR3 totals 13 residues. Per germline, CDR1 SGDLS and CDR2 YYNGEE. CDR3 nucleotides: TGTGCCAGCAGCTTCGGACAGGAAGAAAAACTGTTTTTT. Its translation: CASSFGQEEKLFF.

This clone was seen a handful of times. The chain links TRBV19 to TRBJ2-1; 7 positions agree with TRBD2. CDR1 LNHDA and CDR2 SQIVND come from the germline V gene (reference sequence). This CDR3 has 19 residues. The V and J ends lost 0 bases and 1 base, in that order; junction bases with no gene match: 12. The CDR3 protein is CASSIEAGPASLSYNEQFF. Written as DNA, the CDR3 is TGTGCCAGTAGTATAGAAGCGGGACCCGCTTCCTTATCCTACAATGAGCAGTTCTTC.

The rearrangement joins TRBV2 to TRBJ1-1; D is undetermined. Germline-derived CDR1 and CDR2 are SNHLY and FYNNEI. The CDR3 covers 13 residues. Trimming pared 4 bases from V and 4 bases from J, leaving 10 bases between. CDR3: CASSGRMGTEAFF. As DNA, the CDR3 is TGTGCCAGCAGTGGCAGGATGGGCACTGAAGCTTTCTTT.

In its sample, this clone was seen once. The CDR3 DNA is TGCGCCAGCAGCCGGACTAGCGGGGAGCAGTACTTC. Its translation: CASSRTSGEQYF. The chain is built from TRBV5-1 and TRBJ2-7, with 11 bases fitting TRBD2. The CDR3 covers 12 residues. Germline-derived CDR1 and CDR2 are SGHRS and YFSETQ. The ends lost 4 bases at V and 7 bases at J; junction bases unmatched: 1.

The chain has TRBV7-2 and TRBJ1-2, with unresolved D. Trimming cost V 1 base and J 6 bases, with 9 bases left between them. The CDR3 spans 13 residues. Germline lookup yields CDR1 SGHTA and CDR2 FQGNSA. CDR3 loop: CASSLGPPNGYTF. In DNA, the CDR3 is TGTGCCAGCAGCTTAGGGCCCCCCAATGGCTACACCTTC.

This clone was recorded only once. The chain recombines TRBV3-1 (or the pseudogene TRBV3-2) with TRBJ2-3; D may be TRBD2 (5 bases). Between the trimmed V and J ends, which lost 2 bases and 2 bases, there was a span of 14 bases. This CDR3 is 16 amino acids long. CDR1 and CDR2 (germline): LGHDT, YNNKEL (reference sequence). The DNA of the CDR3 is TGTGCCAGCAGCCAACTCCGGGATACTAACACAGATACGCAGTATTTT. Protein product: CASSQLRDTNTDTQYF.

The CDR3 coding sequence is TGTGCCAGCAGTCGACAGGGGGCCACTGAAGCTTTCTTT. This encodes CASSRQGATEAFF. This chain links TRBV27 with TRBJ1-1; TRBD1 agrees at 10 bases. The germline CDR1 and CDR2 sequences are MNHEY and SMNVEV (reference sequence). V trimming: 5 bases; J trimming: 4 bases; junction bases outside the gene matches: 1. CDR3 length: 13 amino acids.

The V and J genes are TRBV29-1 and TRBJ1-5, with 8 bases fitting TRBD1. The CDR3 sequence is 14 residues long. Trimming at V came to 7 bases and at J to 2 bases, leaving 7 bases not matched to a gene. Germline lookup yields CDR1 SQVTM and CDR2 ANQGSEA. The CDR3 sequence is CSARTGTGNQPQHF. Here the CDR3 DNA reads TGCAGCGCCCGGACAGGGACGGGCAATCAGCCCCAGCATTTT.

This chain connects TRBV10-1 to TRBJ2-6; no clear D gene. Trimming took 11 bases from V and 0 from J, leaving 11 bases between them. The CDR3 covers 14 residues. Germline V gives CDR1 WNHNN, CDR2 SYGVQD (reference sequence). CDR3 DNA: TGCGCCTTCAGGAAGGTCTCTGGGGCCAACGTCCTGACTTTC. Amino acid sequence: CAFRKVSGANVLTF.

The chain joins TRBV27 to TRBJ2-1, with 8 bases fitting TRBD1. The CDR3 runs 15 residues. The J segment lost 5 bases and the V segment lost 8 bases, leaving 11 bases of the junction unmatched. Germline V CDR1 and CDR2: MNHEY, SMNVEV (reference sequence). The DNA for the CDR3 is TGTGCCAGCGGCCGCCGGGACAGGATGGACAATGAGCAGTTCTTC. As protein: CASGRRDRMDNEQFF.

The rearrangement uses TRBV19 and TRBJ2-7; 8 bases fit TRBD1. CDR3 length: 15 residues. CDR1 is LNHDA and CDR2 is SQIVND in the germline V gene (reference sequence). Losses at the gene ends were 0 bases for V and 4 bases for J; bases not matched to a gene: 5. CDR3 region: CASSIDAGGWYEQYF. The CDR3 DNA sequence: TGTGCCAGTAGTATAGATGCAGGGGGCTGGTACGAGCAGTACTTC.

This chain connects TRBV18 to TRBJ2-7; D might be TRBD1 (7 bases). The germline V gene encodes CDR1 KGHSH and CDR2 LQKENI. This CDR3 is 15 amino acids long. Between the trimmed V and J ends, which lost 6 bases and 3 bases, there was a span of 18 bases. The CDR3 DNA reads TGTGCCAGCTCCCTTAGACAGGGAGGAAGCTACGAGCAGTACTTC. This encodes CASSLRQGGSYEQYF.

V gene TRBV6-1 combines with J gene TRBJ1-5; D not certain. Germline CDR1 and CDR2: MNHNS and SASEGT. This CDR3 spans 13 amino acids. Trimming left V 2 bases short and J 9 bases short, with 11 bases between. CDR3 in amino acids: CASSEREIMPQHF. For the CDR3, the DNA is TGTGCCAGCAGTGAACGGGAGATCATGCCCCAGCATTTT.

The rearrangement links TRBV19 to TRBJ1-1; D ambiguous. The germline V and J ends were trimmed by 3 bases and 2 bases, with 10 bases remaining between them. The germline CDR1 and CDR2 sequences are LNHDA and SQIVND (reference sequence). The CDR3 sequence is 14 residues long. In DNA form, the CDR3 reads TGTGCCAGTAGTATGGGCGCGGGAAACACTGAAGCTTTCTTT. Amino acid sequence: CASSMGAGNTEAFF.

The chain employs TRBV29-1 and TRBJ2-3, with 9 bases that match TRBD2. The CDR3 contains 13 residues. With V trimmed by 6 bases and J by 0 bases, 1 base remained unmatched. Germline CDR1 reads SQVTM; CDR2 reads ANQGSEA. This CDR3 is CSVTSGSTDTQYF. As DNA, the CDR3 is TGCAGCGTCACTAGCGGGAGCACAGATACGCAGTATTTT.

The chain carries TRBV2 and TRBJ2-7, with TRBD2 identical over 9 bases. The CDR3 is 15 residues long. CDR1 and CDR2 from the germline V gene are SNHLY and FYNNEI. V dropped 6 bases and J dropped 1; count of bases not matched to a gene: 7. The CDR3 nucleotides are TGTGCCAGCAGGGGAAGCGGGGGGAGTTCCTACGAGCAGTACTTC. It yields the protein CASRGSGGSSYEQYF.

This rearrangement joins TRBV2 to TRBJ1-5, with D perhaps TRBD1 (5 bases). Germline lookup yields CDR1 SNHLY and CDR2 FYNNEI. V gave up 6 bases and J gave up 3 bases, with 18 bases separating them. This CDR3 contains 16 residues. The CDR3 loop is CASSVEGRGVNQPQHF. CDR3 DNA sequence: TGTGCCAGCAGCGTCGAGGGGCGCGGGGTCAATCAGCCCCAGCATTTT.